This TCR beta chain was documented in a study of T-cell reconstitution after alpha-beta-depleted transplantation in children. TCRbeta library construction was performed incorporating unique molecular identifiers. TCRdb re-called the PCR reads through MiXCR, storing one row per CDR3 protein. The table shows roughly 500,000 distinct CDR3 sequences, with approximately 30% occurring only once. There are many counts of this clonotype. The V gene's germline CDR1 is MNHEY and CDR2 SMNVEV (reference sequence). Trimming shortened V by 7 bases and J by 3 bases, and 17 bases separated the two germline ends. This CDR3 contains 15 residues.

The chain has TRBV27 and TRBJ2-3, with a weak D call TRBD1 (6 bases). The material sequenced was PBMCs from the stem cell graft donor, taken from the stem cell graft. The receptor comes from a human donor who donated a stem cell graft to a child with aplastic anemia. The CDR3 DNA is TGTGCCAGCAACCGATTAGGCAGGGGAACAGATACGCAGTATTTT. This gives the protein CASNRLGRGTDTQYF.